These 25 T cell receptor beta chains originate from one sample sequenced in a study of shared clonotypes between healthy human individuals. Sequenced by immunoSEQ multiplex PCR; TCRdb stores in-frame clones only, minus some. The table shows some 2,400,000 clones, with 90% to 97% occurring only once. The sample was naive CD4+ T cells sorted from blood. Subset denoted: CD45RA+ positively selected. The receptors here all came from a man aged 18 to 35 in good health.

V and J are TRBV6-1 and TRBJ2-1, with D perhaps matching TRBD1 or TRBD2 (6 bases each). CDR3 length: 15 amino acids. The germline V and J ends were trimmed by 11 bases and 4 bases, with 21 bases remaining between them. CDR1 MNHNS and CDR2 SASEGT come from the germline V gene. The CDR3 nucleotides read TGTGCCCTCGGTAGGGGGGCGGGGTTTTACAATGAGCAGTTCTTC. It is translated as CALGRGAGFYNEQFF.

V gene TRBV18 combines with J gene TRBJ2-7, with D possibly matching TRBD1 (5 bases). CDR1 KGHSH and CDR2 LQKENI come from the germline V gene. There are 15 residues in the CDR3. V was shortened by 4 bases and J by 3 bases, with 16 bases between the two germline ends. CDR3 loop: CASSLLFGQGYEQYF. In nucleotides, the CDR3 is TGTGCCAGCTCACTTCTGTTTGGGCAGGGCTACGAGCAGTACTTC.

Comments on this clone: The sample has other DNA sequences that encode this CDR3 too. The rearrangement uses TRBV6-1 and TRBJ1-5; 8 nucleotides line up with TRBD1. Germline loops: CDR1 MNHNS, CDR2 SASEGT. The CDR3 length is 14 residues. The V segment lost 4 bases and the J segment 4 bases; nucleotides outside the gene matches: 3. Written as DNA, the CDR3 is TGTGCCAGCAGTGCCACAGGGGGGAATCAGCCCCAGCATTTT. Protein: CASSATGGNQPQHF.

The chain combines TRBV9 with TRBJ2-3; D gene ambiguous. Germline CDR1 SGDLS, CDR2 YYNGEE. V was trimmed by 0 bases and J by 2 bases, leaving 13 bases between them. The CDR3 runs 16 residues. This CDR3 reads CASSVGAADFTDTQYF. The CDR3 DNA sequence: TGTGCCAGCAGCGTAGGGGCCGCCGATTTCACAGATACGCAGTATTTT.

The chain uses TRBV5-1 and TRBJ2-3; D not resolved. CDR1 is SGHRS and CDR2 is YFSETQ in the germline V gene. The length of the CDR3 is 16 residues. Trimming cost V 0 bases and J 1 base, with 12 bases left between them. The CDR3 spells CASSLGEAGGTDTQYF. The CDR3 coding sequence is TGCGCCAGCAGCTTGGGAGAGGCTGGTGGCACAGATACGCAGTATTTT.

The chain employs TRBV15 and TRBJ2-5; 13 positions agree with TRBD2. With V trimmed by 5 bases and J by 4 bases, 7 bases remained unmatched. CDR3 length: 16 residues. Looked up from germline, CDR1 is LNHNV and CDR2 is YYDKDF (reference sequence). CDR3 residues: CATSARLAGGGETQYF. In DNA form, the CDR3 reads TGTGCCACCAGCGCCCGACTAGCGGGAGGAGGAGAGACCCAGTACTTC.

This clone was found once. The chain has TRBV18 and TRBJ1-5; D remains unclear. CDR3 length equals 13 residues. Germline V gene sequence: CDR1 KGHSH, CDR2 LQKENI. V was clipped by 3 bases and J by 9 bases, with 12 bases between them. The DNA of the CDR3 is TGTGCCAGCTCACCCGAACCGGTCGGGCCCCAGCATTTT. Translated: CASSPEPVGPQHF.

The chain employs TRBV5-1 and TRBJ2-3, with 13 bases identical to TRBD2. Germline CDR1 reads SGHRS; CDR2 reads YFSETQ. CDR3 size: 16 residues. V lost 4 bases and J lost 4; bases outside the gene matches: 6. The CDR3 region is CASSRTSGRGADTQYF. CDR3 sequence (DNA): TGCGCCAGCAGCCGGACTAGCGGGAGAGGTGCAGATACGCAGTATTTT. Drawing the rest from reference TRBV5-1 and TRBJ2-3, the complete variable domain is KAGVTQTPRYLIKTRGQQVTLSCSPISGHRSVSWYQQTPGQGLQFLFEYFSETQRNKGNFPGRFSGRQFSNSRSEMNVSTLELGDSALYLCASSRTSGRGADTQYFGPGTRLTVL.

Points on this clone: Other nucleotide sequences in the sample specify the same CDR3. The CDR3, as DNA: TGCGCCAGCAGCTTGGGCCCGGGACAGGGTTCCTACGAGCAGTACTTC. This gives the protein CASSLGPGQGSYEQYF. The chain couples TRBV5-1 to TRBJ2-7, with 9 bases that match TRBD1. Germline V CDR1 and CDR2: SGHRS, YFSETQ. With V trimmed by 0 bases and J by 1 base, 5 bases remained unmatched. The CDR3 loop spans 16 amino acids. The variable domain in full, with the rest retrieved from reference TRBV5-1 and TRBJ2-7, is KAGVTQTPRYLIKTRGQQVTLSCSPISGHRSVSWYQQTPGQGLQFLFEYFSETQRNKGNFPGRFSGRQFSNSRSEMNVSTLELGDSALYLCASSLGPGQGSYEQYFGPGTRLTVT.

The chain employs TRBV30 and TRBJ1-1; possible D gene TRBD1, 6 bases. CDR3 length: 14 amino acids. V was trimmed by 4 bases and J by 4 bases, leaving 16 bases between them. CDR1 is GTSNPN and CDR2 is SVGIG in the germline V gene (reference sequence). For the CDR3, the DNA is TGTGCCTGGAATGGGGGGCGCTTGGGCACTGAAGCTTTCTTT. The encoded protein is CAWNGGRLGTEAFF.

The CDR3 here is CASSRDSLTPYEQYF. CDR3 coding DNA: TGTGCCAGCAGTCGGGACAGCCTAACACCCTACGAGCAGTACTTC. The J gene is TRBJ2-7, the V gene TRBV6-6; 7 nucleotides align to TRBD1. Germline-derived CDR1 and CDR2 are MNHNY and SVGAGI (reference sequence). J was trimmed by 2 bases and V by 5 bases; bases with no gene match: 9. The CDR3 is made up of 15 amino acids.

The chain combines TRBV7-2 with TRBJ2-3; D might be TRBD1 (6 bases). Looked up from germline, CDR1 is SGHTA and CDR2 is FQGNSA. V lost 7 bases, J lost 4 bases, and 15 bases lay in between. The CDR3 is 14 amino acids. This chain's CDR3 is CASTLAGAPDTQYF. Here the CDR3 DNA reads TGTGCCAGCACCCTGGCAGGGGCGCCAGATACGCAGTATTTT.

The CDR3 coding sequence is TGTGCCAGTAGTGGACGGGACAGGGGTCGTCAAAAACTGTTTTTT. Its protein is CASSGRDRGRQKLFF. The J gene is TRBJ1-4, the V gene TRBV19; 10 bases fit TRBD1. CDR1 and CDR2 (germline): LNHDA, SQIVND (reference sequence). V was pared by 5 bases and J by 9 bases, with 9 bases of the junction left unmatched. The CDR3 length is 15 residues.

V gene TRBV9 combines with J gene TRBJ2-2, with 11 bases aligning to TRBD2. The V gene end was trimmed by 4 bases and the J gene end by 2 bases; junction bases not matched to a gene: 7. This CDR3 spans 17 amino acids. Germline CDR1 reads SGDLS; CDR2 reads YYNGEE. CDR3 residues: CASSSLTSGANTGELFF. The CDR3 region has the DNA TGTGCCAGCAGCTCGTTGACTAGCGGGGCTAACACCGGGGAGCTGTTTTTT.

The rearrangement joins TRBV6-6 to TRBJ1-2, with D possibly being TRBD1 (5 bases). Between the trimmed V and J ends, which lost 6 bases and 3 bases, there was a span of 11 bases. Germline lookup yields CDR1 MNHNY and CDR2 SVGAGI (reference sequence). This CDR3 region has 13 residues. The CDR3 spells CASRLGEDYGYTF. The CDR3, as DNA: TGTGCCAGCAGGCTGGGGGAAGACTATGGCTACACCTTC.

The chain uses TRBV28 and TRBJ2-7; D assignment may be TRBD1 or TRBD2 (5 bases each). Germline V gene sequence: CDR1 MDHEN, CDR2 SYDVKM. There are 16 residues in the CDR3. V dropped 5 bases and J dropped 2 bases, with 19 bases sitting between them. The CDR3 region has the DNA TGTGCCAGCAGTGGGGTGATTGGGGGTCTTGCCTACGAGCAGTACTTC. Amino acids: CASSGVIGGLAYEQYF.

The rearrangement uses TRBV5-4 and TRBJ2-3; 11 bases match TRBD2. J lost 0 bases, V lost 1 base, and 4 bases had no gene match. The CDR3 contains 17 residues. Germline V CDR1 and CDR2: SGHNT, YYREEE (reference sequence). CDR3 nucleotide sequence: TGTGCCAGCAGCTTGAGACTAGCGGGGTCTAGCACAGATACGCAGTATTTT. Encoded protein: CASSLRLAGSSTDTQYF.

This chain connects TRBV25-1 to TRBJ2-1; tentative D call: TRBD2 (5 bases). V lost 1 base to trimming and J lost 12 bases, with 7 bases between them. CDR1 MGHDK and CDR2 SYGVNS come from the germline V gene. This CDR3 region has 11 residues. The CDR3 sequence is CASSEWAGQFF. As DNA, the CDR3 is TGTGCCAGCAGTGAATGGGCGGGGCAGTTCTTC.

This chain joins TRBV6-1 and TRBJ2-5, with 7 positions matching TRBD1. Germline loops: CDR1 MNHNS, CDR2 SASEGT. Unmatched junction bases numbered 6, after V lost 6 bases and J lost 5 bases. The CDR3 sequence is 13 residues long. DNA of the CDR3: TGTGCCAGCAGGAAGGGGGCAGGGGAGACCCAGTACTTC. It specifies CASRKGAGETQYF.

The chain recombines TRBV2 with TRBJ2-1; TRBD1 matches 12 bases. Per the germline V gene, CDR1 is SNHLY and CDR2 is FYNNEI. The CDR3 has 13 amino acids. V was pared by 8 bases and J by 11 bases, with 7 bases of the junction left unmatched. The CDR3 protein is CASGTGGSGKQFF. In DNA form, the CDR3 reads TGTGCCAGCGGGACAGGGGGCTCGGGAAAGCAGTTCTTC.

About this clone: In the same sample, other DNA sequences code for this CDR3. The rearrangement uses TRBV18 and TRBJ2-7, with 8 bases that match TRBD2. V dropped 1 base and J dropped 2; count of bases not matched to a gene: 4. This CDR3 region has 15 residues. From germline, CDR1 is KGHSH and CDR2 LQKENI. The CDR3 nucleotides read TGTGCCAGCTCACCACTGGCGGGAGGCGCCTACGAGCAGTACTTC. This encodes CASSPLAGGAYEQYF.

Points on this clone: Other nucleotide sequences in the sample specify the same CDR3. This rearrangement joins TRBV7-2 to TRBJ2-1; TRBD2 matches 9 bases. Germline trimming cut 1 base from V and 1 base from J; bases unmatched to any gene: 2. The germline V gene encodes CDR1 SGHTA and CDR2 FQGNSA. The length of the CDR3 is 16 residues. The chain's CDR3 is CASSLVSGGSYNEQFF. The CDR3 DNA is TGTGCCAGCAGCTTAGTTAGCGGGGGTTCCTACAATGAGCAGTTCTTC. The whole variable domain, filled in from reference TRBV7-2 and TRBJ2-1, reads GAGVSQSPSNKVTEKGKDVELRCDPISGHTALYWYRQSLGQGLEFLIYFQGNSAPDKSGLPSDRFSAERTGGSVSTLTIQRTQQEDSAVYLCASSLVSGGSYNEQFFGPGTRLTVL.

The rearrangement joins TRBV6-6 to TRBJ1-5, with 7 bases matching TRBD1. V shed 5 bases, J shed 3 bases, and the junction held 4 bases outside the gene matches. The CDR3 has 14 amino acids. CDR1 is MNHNY, CDR2 SVGAGI, per germline (reference sequence). The CDR3 nucleotides read TGTGCCAGCAGTGACAGGGTTGACAATCAGCCCCAGCATTTT. It is translated as CASSDRVDNQPQHF.

The chain links TRBV6-5 to TRBJ1-1; D might be TRBD1 (6 bases). Trimming cost V 2 bases and J 3 bases, with 10 bases left between them. The CDR3 loop spans 14 amino acids. Germline CDR1 MNHEY, CDR2 SVGAGI. The CDR3 loop reads CASSYGRGDTEAFF. CDR3 coding DNA: TGTGCCAGCAGTTACGGCAGGGGTGACACTGAAGCTTTCTTT.

V is TRBV6-1 and J is TRBJ1-2; maybe TRBD1 (5 bases). Trimming removed 4 bases at V and 4 bases at J, with 10 bases between. The CDR3 covers 13 residues. Germline CDR1 reads MNHNS; CDR2 reads SASEGT. This CDR3 reads CASSVDSSYGYTF. CDR3 DNA: TGTGCCAGCAGTGTAGACAGCTCCTATGGCTACACCTTC.